This T cell receptor beta chain was sequenced in a study of early T cells in non-severe SARS-CoV-2 infection (dated by TCRdb to about 2021). Describing the broader study: Bulk RNA from unsorted whole blood was used for TCR sequencing, so alpha and beta chains could not be paired. Points the paper makes about the study in general: VDJdb matching was skewed toward anti-spike CD8 responses, so virus-specific expansions were likely underestimated and private and CD4 specificities were missed.

At least ten counts were recorded for this clonotype. Which antigen it targets is not known. No qualities accompany the bases; no much larger clone lies one base away. The study was a case-control design nested within a healthcare worker cohort in London, UK, with weekly nasopharyngeal swab PCR tests and blood sampling. Healthcare workers were recruited between 23 and 31 March 2020, during the week of the UK lockdown, and were followed weekly for up to roughly 16 weeks. Preparation of the library involved 5' RACE. The instrument was a NextSeq 500. In the TCR library protocol, unique molecular identifiers were attached to individual cDNA molecules to correct for PCR bias and sequencing error. Both TCR alpha and beta chains were sequenced, and tight co-correlation was observed between alpha and beta sequence abundances in each sample. Under the source paper's analysis protocol: Decombinator V4 was used to annotate TCR sequences for V gene, J gene and CDR3. Expanded TCRs were defined as changing significantly between any two time points under a Poisson model with p below 0.0001. TCR abundances were normalised to the total number of TCRs sequenced per sample and were expressed as counts per million. VDJdb, accessed 1 November 2021, was searched for CMV, EBV and SARS-CoV-2 annotated TCRs, excluding TCRs annotated for multiple antigens. The public reads were reprocessed in TCRdb via fastp at Q25 and MiXCR, keeping in-frame beta chains. Each entry merges the rows of one CDR3 protein and shows their most common DNA and genes. The V and J calls and clone size come from TCRdb's table, not from the authors' own analysis. The sample contains tens of thousands of distinct CDR3 sequences, 4.7% of them found a single time. The top ten clonotypes cover 16% of the sample.

The sequencing input was whole blood. This TCR derives from an adult who was a healthcare worker with PCR-confirmed SARS-CoV-2 infection or an uninfected control (not recorded which).

The encoded CDR3 is CASSLDGQVQETQYF. The DNA reads TGTGCCAGCAGCTTAGACGGACAGGTTCAAGAGACCCAGTACTTC. The V gene is TRBV7-9 and the J gene is TRBJ2-5, and TRBD1 matches 7 of the central bases. From cysteine to phenylalanine, the CDR3 is 15 amino acids long. Solely the CDR3 DNA is kept, with 45 bases framed from the first base. The germline V gene (reference sequence) supplies CDR1 SEHNR and CDR2 FQNEAQ. Unmatched junction bases come to 4, with V trimmed by 1 base and J by 2 bases.